The 28 T cell receptor beta chains given below trace back to one sample, sequenced in a study of beta chain features in type 1 diabetes. As every portion of the isolated RNA was reverse transcribed, the sequencing read expressed TCRB transcripts. Some clones are missing from TCRdb's copy, which holds only in-frame ones; the method was immunoSEQ multiplex PCR. The data show a few hundred thousand clones, with roughly 15% seen just once and 0.019% held by the top ten. Source material: naive CD4+ T cells from blood. Receptors originate from a woman between 18 and 29 years old in good health.

This clone was recorded a few times. As DNA, the CDR3 is TGTGCCAGCAGGACAGGGGGCAACGAGCAGTACTTC. It specifies CASRTGGNEQYF. The chain is built from TRBV5-8 and TRBJ2-7, with 10 bases that match TRBD1. Germline V lookup: CDR1 SGHTS, CDR2 YDEGEE. V lost 5 bases, J lost 5 bases, and 1 base stayed unmatched. CDR3 length: 12 residues.

The chain employs TRBV18 and TRBJ2-3; 12 bases are shared with TRBD1. The CDR3 loop spans 16 amino acids. With 4 bases clipped from V and 3 bases from J, the junction kept 5 bases outside the gene matches. Germline loops: CDR1 KGHSH, CDR2 LQKENI. CDR3: CASSHKGQGATDTQYF. For the CDR3, the DNA is TGTGCCAGCTCACATAAGGGACAGGGGGCAACAGATACGCAGTATTTT.

The chain uses TRBV7-3 and TRBJ2-5; D is ambiguous. The CDR3 is 13 residues long. Germline assignment: CDR1 SGHTA and CDR2 FQGTGA. Trimming stripped 2 bases from V and 0 bases from J, with 4 bases between. The CDR3 sequence: CASSLAYQETQYF. The CDR3 nucleotides are TGTGCCAGCAGCTTAGCGTACCAAGAGACCCAGTACTTC.

This clone was detected only a few times. Other DNA sequences in this sample translate to the same CDR3. The chain links TRBV15 to TRBJ2-3; no reliable D call. The V gene's germline CDR1 is LNHNV and CDR2 YYDKDF (reference sequence). Trimming stripped 1 base from V and 6 bases from J, with 5 bases between. The CDR3 extends over 12 amino acids. The CDR3 loop reads CATSRVSDTQYF. CDR3 DNA sequence: TGTGCCACCAGCAGAGTTTCTGATACGCAGTATTTT. Together with reference TRBV15 and TRBJ2-3, the CDR3 gives the full variable domain: DAMVIQNPRYQVTQFGKPVTLSCSQTLNHNVMYWYQQKSSQAPKLLFHYYDKDFNNEADTPDNFQSRRPNTSFCFLDIRSPGLGDTAMYLCATSRVSDTQYFGPGTRLTVL.

The chain links TRBV18 to TRBJ2-2; TRBD1 matches at 7 bases. Germline V gene data show CDR1 as KGHSH and CDR2 as LQKENI. The V gene end was trimmed by 3 bases and the J gene end by 2 bases; junction bases not matched to a gene: 6. This CDR3 has 16 amino acids. The CDR3 sequence: CASSPGQYYNTGELFF. For the CDR3, the DNA is TGTGCCAGCTCACCGGGACAGTACTACAACACCGGGGAGCTGTTTTTT.

V usage is TRBV5-1 and J usage is TRBJ2-7; D is unresolved. CDR3 length: 15 residues. V was cut by 0 bases and J by 2 bases, with 12 bases left in between. Germline V CDR1 and CDR2: SGHRS, YFSETQ. CDR3 residues: CASSLDGFSTYEQYF. DNA of the CDR3: TGCGCCAGCAGCTTGGACGGGTTTTCTACCTACGAGCAGTACTTC. The full variable domain, rest sourced from reference TRBV5-1 and TRBJ2-7, is KAGVTQTPRYLIKTRGQQVTLSCSPISGHRSVSWYQQTPGQGLQFLFEYFSETQRNKGNFPGRFSGRQFSNSRSEMNVSTLELGDSALYLCASSLDGFSTYEQYFGPGTRLTVT.

A few counts support this clone. The rearrangement links TRBV6-5 to TRBJ2-7; possible D gene TRBD2, 5 bases. Trimming cost V 0 bases and J 4 bases, with 7 bases left between them. Germline V gene sequence: CDR1 MNHEY, CDR2 SVGAGI. This CDR3 is built from 13 residues. The CDR3 nucleotides read TGTGCCAGCAGTTACTCTTGGAGGTACGAGCAGTACTTC. This translates into CASSYSWRYEQYF.

This clone was detected only a few times. The V and J genes are TRBV9 and TRBJ2-1, with a possible D match to TRBD2 (6 bases). Trimming took 4 bases from V and 7 from J, leaving 12 bases between them. The CDR3 spans 13 residues. Germline values: CDR1 SGDLS, CDR2 YYNGEE. CDR3 nucleotides: TGTGCCAGCAGCCCTCAGACTAGGAATGAGCAGTTCTTC. It is translated as CASSPQTRNEQFF.

The chain couples TRBV7-3 to TRBJ2-5, with D possibly TRBD1 on 5 matching bases. Trimming removed 2 bases from V and 5 bases from J, with 12 bases in between. This CDR3 spans 14 amino acids. Germline CDR1 and CDR2: SGHTA and FQGTGA. CDR3 sequence reads: CASSLQGSGETQYF. DNA of the CDR3: TGTGCCAGCAGCTTACAGGGTAGTGGCGAGACCCAGTACTTC.

The V and J genes are TRBV25-1 and TRBJ2-1; 10 nucleotides line up with TRBD2. The CDR3 extends over 15 amino acids. Germline V gene data show CDR1 as MGHDK and CDR2 as SYGVNS. Trimming cost V 4 bases and J 6 bases; bases outside gene matches: 6. The CDR3 nucleotides read TGTGCCAGCAGTGTCAGCGGGAGGGCCGGCAATGAGCAGTTCTTC. It is translated as CASSVSGRAGNEQFF.

This clone occurred a few times. The chain combines TRBV29-1 with TRBJ2-7, with 10 nucleotides matching TRBD1. V was pared by 5 bases and J by 0 bases, with 7 bases of the junction left unmatched. The CDR3 consists of 15 residues. Germline V gene data show CDR1 as SQVTM and CDR2 as ANQGSEA. This chain's CDR3 is CSVRTDRGNSYEQYF. The DNA of the CDR3 is TGCAGCGTTCGTACGGACAGGGGGAACTCCTACGAGCAGTACTTC.

DNA of the CDR3: TGTGCCAGCACCCGCACCGGGACAGGGACTCAGCCCCAGCATTTT. Protein sequence: CASTRTGTGTQPQHF. The V call is TRBV28, the J call TRBJ1-5, with 9 positions matching TRBD1. Germline assignment: CDR1 MDHEN and CDR2 SYDVKM. This CDR3 spans 15 amino acids. With 7 bases clipped from V and 6 bases from J, the junction kept 10 bases outside the gene matches. The full variable domain, completed using reference TRBV28 and TRBJ1-5, is DVKVTQSSRYLVKRTGEKVFLECVQDMDHENMFWYRQDPGLGLRLIYFSYDVKMKEKGDIPEGYSVSREKKERFSLILESASTNQTSMYLCASTRTGTGTQPQHFGDGTRLSIL.

This clone has more than one count but fewer than ten. The chain couples TRBV29-1 to TRBJ2-1, with 11 bases fitting TRBD2. Unmatched junction bases numbered 4, after V lost 5 bases and J lost 4 bases. The CDR3 is 14 amino acids. CDR1 is SQVTM and CDR2 is ANQGSEA in the germline V gene. The CDR3: CSVILAGGYNEQFF. For the CDR3, the DNA is TGCAGCGTTATTCTAGCGGGAGGATACAATGAGCAGTTCTTC.

This clone appeared a few times. The chain recombines TRBV7-2 with TRBJ2-3; D is ambiguous. CDR3 length: 13 residues. CDR1 and CDR2 (germline): SGHTA, FQGNSA. Trimming stripped 4 bases from V and 4 bases from J, with 9 bases between. The CDR3 reads CASSSSRPDTQYF. Written as DNA, the CDR3 is TGTGCCAGCAGCTCCAGTCGCCCAGATACGCAGTATTTT.

The V gene is TRBV5-1, the J gene TRBJ2-7; D perhaps matches TRBD1 (6 bases). Germline V gene sequence: CDR1 SGHRS, CDR2 YFSETQ. Trimming took 2 bases from V and 5 from J, leaving 17 bases between them. The CDR3 runs to 15 residues. This CDR3 is CASSFRQGNNDEQYF. The CDR3 DNA sequence: TGCGCCAGCAGCTTTCGGCAGGGGAATAACGACGAGCAGTACTTC.

The chain joins TRBV7-2 to TRBJ1-5; D is perhaps TRBD1 (6 bases). This CDR3 is built from 15 residues. V was trimmed by 6 bases and J by 2 bases, leaving 14 bases between them. Germline-derived CDR1 and CDR2 are SGHTA and FQGNSA. CDR3 nucleotide sequence: TGTGCCAGCAGGCAACAGGGTTTAGGCAATCAGCCCCAGCATTTT. Translated, it gives CASRQQGLGNQPQHF.

This sequence joins TRBV6-5 and TRBJ2-1; perhaps TRBD1 as D (6 bases). CDR1 is MNHEY and CDR2 is SVGAGI in the germline V gene. V was shortened by 10 bases and J by 2 bases, with 15 bases between the two germline ends. The CDR3 has 14 residues. CDR3 bases: TGTGCCACCAAGGGACACCGGGCCTACAATGAGCAGTTCTTC. The encoded protein is CATKGHRAYNEQFF.

The chain is built from TRBV18 and TRBJ2-7, with 10 positions matching TRBD2. Germline lookup yields CDR1 KGHSH and CDR2 LQKENI. The CDR3 runs to 15 residues. V trimming: 4 bases; J trimming: 7 bases; junction bases outside the gene matches: 10. The CDR3 DNA sequence: TGTGCCAGCTCACTGACGAGCGGGAGGGCCAATGAGCAGTACTTC. It translates to CASSLTSGRANEQYF.

This clone was seen a handful of times. This chain joins TRBV30 and TRBJ2-3; 9 positions agree with TRBD1. This CDR3 spans 13 amino acids. CDR1 GTSNPN and CDR2 SVGIG come from the germline V gene (reference sequence). V lost 5 bases and J lost 3; bases outside the gene matches: 3. DNA for the CDR3: TGTGCCTGGGGGGACAGGGTGACAGATACGCAGTATTTT. Its protein is CAWGDRVTDTQYF.

This clone has only a few counts. V is TRBV30 and J is TRBJ2-3; maybe TRBD1 (5 bases). Germline V CDR1 and CDR2: GTSNPN, SVGIG (reference sequence). CDR3 length: 14 amino acids. Trimming pared 3 bases from V and 2 bases from J, leaving 12 bases between. CDR3 protein: CAWRSTANTDTQYF. The CDR3 DNA is TGTGCCTGGAGATCGACAGCCAACACAGATACGCAGTATTTT.

This rearrangement joins TRBV7-2 to TRBJ2-1, with D hard to call. The CDR3 covers 12 residues. V was clipped by 5 bases and J by 2 bases, with 4 bases between them. Germline CDR1 SGHTA, CDR2 FQGNSA. CDR3 amino acids: CASSPTYNEQFF. CDR3 DNA sequence: TGTGCCAGCAGCCCCACCTACAATGAGCAGTTCTTC.

This clone came up a few times. This chain connects TRBV30 to TRBJ1-5; weak D call: TRBD1 (5 bases). The CDR3 totals 13 residues. V was pared by 2 bases and J by 7 bases, with 12 bases between. Germline-derived CDR1 and CDR2 are GTSNPN and SVGIG (reference sequence). The CDR3 spells CAWSRDSIQPQHF. For the CDR3, the DNA is TGTGCCTGGAGTCGAGACAGTATCCAGCCCCAGCATTTT.

CDR3 sequence reads: CASSFRDILYEQYF. Written as DNA, the CDR3 is TGTGCCAGCAGTTTTCGGGACATACTCTACGAGCAGTACTTC. The V call is TRBV28, the J call TRBJ2-7; D might be TRBD1 (6 bases). The ends were cut back, 3 bases at V and 3 bases at J, with 12 bases in the middle. CDR1 and CDR2 (germline): MDHEN, SYDVKM. The CDR3 is 14 residues long.

This clone was picked up a small number of times. V is TRBV7-9 and J is TRBJ2-7; possibly TRBD1 for D (7 bases). The germline gives CDR1 SEHNR, CDR2 FQNEAQ (reference sequence). This CDR3 region has 15 residues. The germline V and J ends were trimmed by 2 bases and 3 bases, with 14 bases remaining between them. The CDR3, as DNA: TGTGCCAGCAGCTTAATAGGCGGGACAGTCTACGAGCAGTACTTC. Translation: CASSLIGGTVYEQYF.

This chain connects TRBV5-1 to TRBJ2-5; possible D gene TRBD2, 6 bases. V lost 1 base and J 4 bases, leaving 17 bases between the germline ends. Per the germline V gene, CDR1 is SGHRS and CDR2 is YFSETQ. This CDR3 spans 16 amino acids. The DNA of the CDR3 is TGCGCCAGCAGCTTGTGGGCGGGCGGGACGTCAGAGACCCAGTACTTC. It translates to CASSLWAGGTSETQYF.

This chain links TRBV6-1 with TRBJ2-5; 7 positions match TRBD2. Germline V gene data show CDR1 as MNHNS and CDR2 as SASEGT. This CDR3 region has 12 residues. Losses at the gene ends were 10 bases for V and 5 bases for J; bases not matched to a gene: 7. The CDR3 DNA sequence: TGTGCCACCATACTAGCGAGGGAGACCCAGTACTTC. As protein: CATILARETQYF.

This clone turned up a few times. This sequence joins TRBV5-4 and TRBJ2-3; 7 bases map to TRBD1. The germline V gene encodes CDR1 SGHNT and CDR2 YYREEE (reference sequence). CDR3 length equals 15 residues. V dropped 3 bases and J dropped 0; count of bases not matched to a gene: 4. CDR3 in amino acids: CASSSGQPSTDTQYF. For the CDR3, the DNA is TGTGCCAGCAGCTCGGGACAGCCTAGCACAGATACGCAGTATTTT. Complete variable domain (other parts from reference TRBV5-4 and TRBJ2-3): ETGVTQSPTHLIKTRGQQVTLRCSSQSGHNTVSWYQQALGQGPQFIFQYYREEENGRGNFPPRFSGLQFPNYSSELNVNALELDDSALYLCASSSGQPSTDTQYFGPGTRLTVL.

The chain recombines TRBV6-5 with TRBJ2-7, with D hard to call. Trimming cost V 4 bases and J 2 bases, with 3 bases left between them. This CDR3 comprises 11 residues. Per germline, CDR1 MNHEY and CDR2 SVGAGI. This CDR3 is CASSSTYEQYF. Here the CDR3 DNA reads TGTGCCAGCAGTTCCACCTACGAGCAGTACTTC.